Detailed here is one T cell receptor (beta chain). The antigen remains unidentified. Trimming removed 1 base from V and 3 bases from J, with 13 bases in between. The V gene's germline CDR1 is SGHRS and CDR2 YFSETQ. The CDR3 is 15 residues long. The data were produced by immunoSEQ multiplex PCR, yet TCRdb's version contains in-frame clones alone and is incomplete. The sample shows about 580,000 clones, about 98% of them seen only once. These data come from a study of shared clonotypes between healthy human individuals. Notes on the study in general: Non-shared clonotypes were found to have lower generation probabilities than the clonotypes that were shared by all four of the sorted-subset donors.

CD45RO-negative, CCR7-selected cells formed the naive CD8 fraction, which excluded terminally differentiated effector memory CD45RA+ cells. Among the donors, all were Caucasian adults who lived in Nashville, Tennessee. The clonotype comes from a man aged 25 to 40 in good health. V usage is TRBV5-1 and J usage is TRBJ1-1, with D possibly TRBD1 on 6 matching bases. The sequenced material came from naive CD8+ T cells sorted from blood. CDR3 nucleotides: TGCGCCAGCAGCTTGAGCAGGGGTGGGGACACTGAAGCTTTCTTT. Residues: CASSLSRGGDTEAFF.